This TCR beta chain derives from a study of T cell responses to AZD1222 COVID-19 vaccine. Study-wide points: At baseline, just a handful of AZD1222 recipients tested seropositive.

Per the germline V gene, CDR1 is KGHSH and CDR2 is LQKENI. The CDR3 is 15 residues long. V was clipped by 3 bases and J by 9 bases; unmatched bases: 6. The data were produced by immunoSEQ multiplex PCR, yet TCRdb's version contains in-frame clones alone and is incomplete. Of some 140,000 clones in the sample, under 95% were seen once. The table lists this clone with a count of one. Antigen unknown. The sequenced sample was peripheral blood, obtained on day 0 of AZD1222 vaccination. The TCR originated in an adult in good health. The rearrangement joins TRBV18 to TRBJ2-1; 12 nucleotides agree with TRBD1. CDR3 nucleotide sequence: TGTGCCAGCTCACCGGGGACAGGGGGCATCGGTGAGCAGTTCTTC. Translated, it gives CASSPGTGGIGEQFF.